Each of the 23 T cell receptor beta chains below was sequenced from the same sample in a study of blood T cell repertoires in COVID-19. Assay used: immunoSEQ multiplex PCR; TCRdb lists only in-frame clones, some missing. The sample includes about 88,000 clones, 90% of them seen just once. The sequencing sample was made of peripheral blood. The receptors originated from a man aged 55 to 69 with acute or convalescent COVID-19.

The chain links TRBV4-3 to TRBJ1-6; D gene uncertain. CDR3 size: 19 residues. Germline loops: CDR1 LGHNA, CDR2 YSLEER. Trimming shortened V by 0 bases and J by 0 bases, and 15 bases separated the two germline ends. CDR3 residues: CASSQDWGALSSYNSPLHF. CDR3 DNA: TGCGCCAGCAGCCAAGACTGGGGAGCGTTAAGCTCCTATAATTCACCCCTCCACTTT.

The chain employs TRBV6-4 and TRBJ2-1, with 7 nucleotides matching TRBD2. Per the germline V gene, CDR1 is MRHNA and CDR2 is SNTAGT. Unmatched junction bases numbered 7, after V lost 8 bases and J lost 6 bases. This CDR3 has 13 residues. The chain's CDR3 is CASSRELGNEQFF. The CDR3 DNA follows: TGTGCCAGCTCGCGGGAGCTTGGCAATGAGCAGTTCTTC.

The chain couples TRBV10-3 to TRBJ2-1; 8 nucleotides match TRBD2. Trimming at V came to 3 bases and at J to 10 bases, leaving 14 bases not matched to a gene. CDR3 size: 16 residues. Germline loops: CDR1 ENHRY, CDR2 SYGVKD. The CDR3 reads CAISDHSGAGTGEQFF. The CDR3 DNA follows: TGTGCCATCAGTGATCATAGCGGGGCCGGGACTGGAGAGCAGTTCTTC.

V and J are TRBV19 and TRBJ1-2; tentative D call: TRBD1 (6 bases). The CDR3 consists of 13 residues. V dropped 5 bases and J dropped 3 bases, with 10 bases sitting between them. The germline CDR1 and CDR2 sequences are LNHDA and SQIVND (reference sequence). CDR3 DNA sequence: TGTGCCAGTAGTTCTACAGGGTACTATGGCTACACCTTC. It is translated as CASSSTGYYGYTF. Combining the CDR3 with reference TRBV19 and TRBJ1-2 gives the whole variable domain DGGITQSPKYLFRKEGQNVTLSCEQNLNHDAMYWYRQDPGQGLRLIYYSQIVNDFQKGDIAEGYSVSREKKESFPLTVTSAQKNPTAFYLCASSSTGYYGYTFGSGTRLTVV.

The chain links TRBV6-6 to TRBJ2-7; 10 bases are a match to TRBD1. The CDR3 loop spans 15 amino acids. Looked up from germline, CDR1 is MNHNY and CDR2 is SVGAGI (reference sequence). V trimming: 6 bases; J trimming: 4 bases; junction bases outside the gene matches: 9. The CDR3 coding sequence is TGTGCCAGCAGCCGGAGACAGGGGGCTTTGTACGAGCAGTACTTC. Protein sequence: CASSRRQGALYEQYF.

This sequence joins TRBV18 and TRBJ2-7; D is unclear. The CDR3 is made up of 14 amino acids. Germline assignment: CDR1 KGHSH and CDR2 LQKENI. With 3 bases removed from V and 0 bases from J, the gap between germline ends came to 9 bases. CDR3 in DNA: TGTGCCAGCTCACCCCGACTGAACTCCTACGAGCAGTACTTC. Protein: CASSPRLNSYEQYF.

The rearrangement links TRBV6-2 or TRBV6-3 to TRBJ2-1; 8 positions agree with TRBD1. The V and J ends lost 5 bases and 5 bases, in that order; junction bases with no gene match: 8. This CDR3 is built from 15 residues. CDR1 is MNHEY, CDR2 SVGEGT, per germline. This chain's CDR3 is CASSPGQEYDNEQFF. In DNA, the CDR3 is TGTGCCAGCAGTCCGGGACAGGAGTACGACAATGAGCAGTTCTTC.

V and J are TRBV2 and TRBJ1-4, with 8 bases lining up with TRBD1. Germline trimming cut 5 bases from V and 3 bases from J; bases unmatched to any gene: 5. From germline, CDR1 is SNHLY and CDR2 FYNNEI. The CDR3 length is 15 residues. The CDR3 region is CASSSQGAANEKLFF. The CDR3 bases are TGTGCCAGCAGTTCTCAGGGGGCGGCTAATGAAAAACTGTTTTTT.

The V call is TRBV7-9, the J call TRBJ1-2; 7 bases line up with TRBD1. CDR1 SEHNR and CDR2 FQNEAQ come from the germline V gene (reference sequence). The CDR3 consists of 11 residues. CDR3 sequence: CAYPGTDGYTF. In DNA, the CDR3 is TGTGCGTACCCCGGGACAGATGGCTACACCTTC.

The chain links TRBV2 to TRBJ1-4, with TRBD1 identical over 7 bases. Trimming took 8 bases from V and 6 from J; bases not matched to a gene: 6. This CDR3 is built from 13 residues. CDR1 SNHLY and CDR2 FYNNEI come from the germline V gene. CDR3 loop: CASSDRVHEKLFF. The DNA of the CDR3 is TGTGCCAGCTCTGACAGGGTCCATGAAAAACTGTTTTTT. The whole variable domain, remainder taken from reference TRBV2 and TRBJ1-4, is EPEVTQTPSHQVTQMGQEVILRCVPISNHLYFYWYRQILGQKVEFLVSFYNNEISEKSEIFDDQFSVERPDGSNFTLKIRSTKLEDSAMYFCASSDRVHEKLFFGSGTQLSVL.

The J gene is TRBJ2-7, the V gene TRBV12-3 or TRBV12-4; weak D call: TRBD1 (6 bases). The length of the CDR3 is 12 residues. Trimming cost V 3 bases and J 5 bases, with 8 bases left between them. The CDR3: CASSFRGDEQYF. The CDR3 bases are TGTGCCAGCAGTTTCAGGGGAGACGAGCAGTACTTC.

V usage is TRBV19 and J usage is TRBJ2-2, with D perhaps matching TRBD1 (7 bases). V dropped 6 bases and J dropped 4 bases, with 12 bases sitting between them. The germline V gene encodes CDR1 LNHDA and CDR2 SQIVND (reference sequence). There are 14 residues in the CDR3. The CDR3 coding sequence is TGTGCCAGTAGGAGCAGGGGGGTCACCGGGGAGCTGTTTTTT. It codes for CASRSRGVTGELFF.

The V gene is TRBV7-6, the J gene TRBJ2-1; 10 bases are shared with TRBD1. With 4 bases clipped from V and 4 bases from J, the junction kept 4 bases outside the gene matches. The CDR3 loop spans 15 amino acids. Looked up from germline, CDR1 is SGHVS and CDR2 is FNYEAQ. As DNA, the CDR3 is TGTGCCAGCAGCTCTGGGACAGGGGAATACAATGAGCAGTTCTTC. Encoded protein: CASSSGTGEYNEQFF.

The chain recombines TRBV4-3 with TRBJ2-7; D perhaps matches TRBD2 (6 bases). V was pared by 4 bases and J by 1 base, with 26 bases between. The CDR3 totals 19 residues. Germline CDR1 is LGHNA and CDR2 is YSLEER. CDR3 protein: CASSLQDIRRESRSYEQYF. In DNA, the CDR3 is TGCGCCAGCAGCCTCCAAGATATAAGGAGGGAGAGTCGATCCTACGAGCAGTACTTC.

The J gene is TRBJ1-1, the V gene TRBV18; D is perhaps TRBD1 (6 bases). Trimming pared 4 bases from V and 1 base from J, leaving 7 bases between. Germline V CDR1 and CDR2: KGHSH, LQKENI. The CDR3 length is 13 residues. The CDR3 region is CASSQQGNTEAFF. For the CDR3, the DNA is TGTGCCAGCTCACAACAGGGGAACACTGAAGCTTTCTTT.

V usage is TRBV19 and J usage is TRBJ2-7; 14 bases map to TRBD2. This CDR3 contains 19 residues. Germline CDR1 reads LNHDA; CDR2 reads SQIVND (reference sequence). The V and J ends lost 5 bases and 2 bases, in that order; junction bases with no gene match: 14. CDR3: CASSGPGLAGVGGPYEQYF. CDR3 nucleotides: TGTGCCAGTAGTGGGCCGGGACTAGCGGGAGTTGGGGGTCCCTACGAGCAGTACTTC.

DNA of the CDR3: TGTGCCAGCTCACCGGGGCAGGGTGAAGGGGAGACCCAGTACTTC. Protein product: CASSPGQGEGETQYF. This chain connects TRBV18 to TRBJ2-5; D is perhaps TRBD1 (5 bases). There are 15 residues in the CDR3. Trimming removed 3 bases from V and 5 bases from J, with 16 bases in between. Per the germline V gene, CDR1 is KGHSH and CDR2 is LQKENI.

The gene calls are TRBV7-8 and TRBJ1-1, with no clear D. This CDR3 has 17 amino acids. CDR1 is SGHVS, CDR2 FQNEAQ, per germline. V was clipped by 0 bases and J by 4 bases, with 18 bases between them. The CDR3 DNA is TGTGCCAGCAGCTTAGCTCCTGGGAGGCCAACCGGCACTGAAGCTTTCTTT. Protein: CASSLAPGRPTGTEAFF.

This chain uses TRBV4-2 with TRBJ2-3, with 7 positions matching TRBD1. Germline V CDR1 and CDR2: LGHNA, YNFKEQ. This CDR3 region has 14 residues. V lost 4 bases to trimming and J lost 4 bases; unmatched junction nucleotides: 5. This CDR3 is CASSPRGQADTQYF. CDR3 DNA: TGTGCCAGCAGCCCCCGAGGACAGGCAGATACGCAGTATTTT.

The rearrangement links TRBV7-8 to TRBJ2-5; D is possibly TRBD2 (6 bases). CDR1 is SGHVS and CDR2 is FQNEAQ in the germline V gene. V lost 5 bases, J lost 1 base, and 14 bases lay in between. This CDR3 is built from 15 residues. The CDR3 sequence: CASSLSWGVQETQYF. CDR3 coding DNA: TGTGCCAGCAGCCTATCTTGGGGGGTCCAAGAGACCCAGTACTTC. Looking up the rest from reference TRBV7-8 and TRBJ2-5 gives the full variable domain: GAGVSQSPRYKVAKRGQDVALRCDPISGHVSLFWYQQALGQGPEFLTYFQNEAQLDKSGLPSDRFFAERPEGSVSTLKIQRTQQEDSAVYLCASSLSWGVQETQYFGPGTRLLVL.

This chain uses TRBV27 with TRBJ1-5, with 8 nucleotides matching TRBD1. The J segment lost 7 bases and the V segment lost 6 bases, leaving 11 bases of the junction unmatched. Germline CDR1 is MNHEY and CDR2 is SMNVEV (reference sequence). The CDR3 runs to 15 residues. The DNA for the CDR3 is TGTGCCAGCAGCCTAGACAGGGGATACGGACAGCCCCAGCATTTT. Protein: CASSLDRGYGQPQHF.

This chain links TRBV21-1 with TRBJ2-7; TRBD1 is the table's D call, not checked against the DNA. TRBV21-1 represents a pseudogene. The CDR3 is 15 residues long. CDR3 DNA: TGTGCCAGCAGCGAACGGGACAGGGGCCCCTACGAGCAGTACTTC. It encodes CASSERDRGPYEQYF.

This chain uses TRBV27 with TRBJ2-7, with 13 bases aligning to TRBD2. The germline gives CDR1 MNHEY, CDR2 SMNVEV (reference sequence). This CDR3 is built from 16 residues. Trimming took 5 bases from V and 2 from J; bases not matched to a gene: 6. In DNA form, the CDR3 reads TGTGCCAGCAGTCCCCGGACTAGCGGGAGTGCCTACGAGCAGTACTTC. This translates into CASSPRTSGSAYEQYF.